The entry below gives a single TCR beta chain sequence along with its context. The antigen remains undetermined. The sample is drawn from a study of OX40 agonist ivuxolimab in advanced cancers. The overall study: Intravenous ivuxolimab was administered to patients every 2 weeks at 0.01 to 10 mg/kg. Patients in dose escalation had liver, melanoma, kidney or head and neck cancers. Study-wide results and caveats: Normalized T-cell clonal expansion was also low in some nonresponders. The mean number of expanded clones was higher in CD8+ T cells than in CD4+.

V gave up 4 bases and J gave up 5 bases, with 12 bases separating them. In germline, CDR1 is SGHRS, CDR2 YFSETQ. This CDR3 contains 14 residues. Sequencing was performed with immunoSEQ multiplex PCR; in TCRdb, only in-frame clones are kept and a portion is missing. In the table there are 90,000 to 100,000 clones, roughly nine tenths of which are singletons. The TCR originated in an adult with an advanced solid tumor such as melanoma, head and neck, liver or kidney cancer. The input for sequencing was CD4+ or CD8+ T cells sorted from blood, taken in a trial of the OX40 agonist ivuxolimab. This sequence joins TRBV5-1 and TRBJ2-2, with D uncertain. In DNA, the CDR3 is TGCGCCAGCAGCCCAGAGGCCCTGACCGGGGAGCTGTTTTTT. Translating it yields CASSPEALTGELFF. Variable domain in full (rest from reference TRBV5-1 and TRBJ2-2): KAGVTQTPRYLIKTRGQQVTLSCSPISGHRSVSWYQQTPGQGLQFLFEYFSETQRNKGNFPGRFSGRQFSNSRSEMNVSTLELGDSALYLCASSPEALTGELFFGEGSRLTVL.